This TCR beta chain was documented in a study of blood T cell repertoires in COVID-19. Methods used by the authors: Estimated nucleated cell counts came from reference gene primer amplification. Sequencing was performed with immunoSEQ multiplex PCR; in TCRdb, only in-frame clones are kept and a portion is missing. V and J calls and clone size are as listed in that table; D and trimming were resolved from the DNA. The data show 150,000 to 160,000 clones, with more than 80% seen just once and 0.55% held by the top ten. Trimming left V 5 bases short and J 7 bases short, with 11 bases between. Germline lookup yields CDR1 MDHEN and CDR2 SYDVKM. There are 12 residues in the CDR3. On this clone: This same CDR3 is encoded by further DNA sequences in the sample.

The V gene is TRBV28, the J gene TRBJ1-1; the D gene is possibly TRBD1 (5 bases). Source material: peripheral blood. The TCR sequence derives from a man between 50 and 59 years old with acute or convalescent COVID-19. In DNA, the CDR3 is TGTGCCAGCAGTCCTCAAGGGGTTGAAGCTTTCTTT. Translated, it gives CASSPQGVEAFF.